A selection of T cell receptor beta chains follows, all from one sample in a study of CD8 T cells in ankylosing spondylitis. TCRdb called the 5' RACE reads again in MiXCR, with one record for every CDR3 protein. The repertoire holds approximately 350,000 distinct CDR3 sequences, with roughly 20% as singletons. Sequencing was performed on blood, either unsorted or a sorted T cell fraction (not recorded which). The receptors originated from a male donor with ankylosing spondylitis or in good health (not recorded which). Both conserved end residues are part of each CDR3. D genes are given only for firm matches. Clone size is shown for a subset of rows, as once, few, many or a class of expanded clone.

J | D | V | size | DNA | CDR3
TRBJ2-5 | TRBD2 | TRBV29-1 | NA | TGCAGCGTTTATGGACTAGGTGGGACCCAGTACTTC | CSVYGLGGTQYF
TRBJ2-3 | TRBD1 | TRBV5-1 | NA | TGCGCCAGCAGCTACCCGGACAGGAGCACAGATACGCAGTATTTT | CASSYPDRSTDTQYF
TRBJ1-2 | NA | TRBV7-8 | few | TGTGCCAGCAGCAACAGGGCTGAGGATGGCTACACCTTC | CASSNRAEDGYTF
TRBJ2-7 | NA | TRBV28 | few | TGTGCCAGCAGTGGACGGGCCTCCTACGAGCAGTACTTC | CASSGRASYEQYF
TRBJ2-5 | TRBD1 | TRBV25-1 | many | TGTGCCAGCAGTGACTTCGGGACAGGGATCCGGGAGACCCAGTACTTC | CASSDFGTGIRETQYF
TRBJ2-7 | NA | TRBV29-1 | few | TGCAGCGTTGAGGGTCGGGACCCCTACGAGCAGTACTTC | CSVEGRDPYEQYF
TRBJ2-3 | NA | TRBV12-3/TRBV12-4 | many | TGTGCCAGCAACCATCGTAGGGGGGCAGCAGATACGCAGTATTTT | CASNHRRGAADTQYF
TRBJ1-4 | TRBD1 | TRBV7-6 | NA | TGTGCCAGCAGCACCAGGGGGCGCGAGGAAAAACTGTTTTTT | CASSTRGREEKLFF
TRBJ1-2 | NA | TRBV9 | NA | TGTGCCAGCAGCGTAGCTACAGGTTCTAACTATGGCTACACCTTC | CASSVATGSNYGYTF
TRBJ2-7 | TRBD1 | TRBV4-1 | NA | TGCGCCAGCAGCCCCGACAGGGCGGAGGCCTACGAGCAGTACTTC | CASSPDRAEAYEQYF
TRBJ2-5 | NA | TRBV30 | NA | TGTGCCTGGAGTGTACTGGGCGAGTACCAAGAGACCCAGTACTTC | CAWSVLGEYQETQYF
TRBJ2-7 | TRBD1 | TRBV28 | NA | TGTGCCAGCAGTTTGAATTCAAGGGGGCCATGGGAGCAGTACTTC | CASSLNSRGPWEQYF
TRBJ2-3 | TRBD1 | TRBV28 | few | TGTGCCAGCCCCAAGGACAGGGTTAGTTCCAGGCTAACAGATACGCAGTATTTT | CASPKDRVSSRLTDTQYF
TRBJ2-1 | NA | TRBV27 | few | TGTGCCAGCAGTGGGGAACAGGGCATTACCTACAATGAGCAGTTCTTC | CASSGEQGITYNEQFF
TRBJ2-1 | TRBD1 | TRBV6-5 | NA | TGTGCCAGCAGTTACTCGAAGGGGGCGCTTAATGAGCAGTTCTTC | CASSYSKGALNEQFF
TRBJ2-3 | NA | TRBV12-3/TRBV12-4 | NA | TGTGCCAGCAGCCCTACAGGGTCCCTTTACACAGATACGCAGTATTTT | CASSPTGSLYTDTQYF